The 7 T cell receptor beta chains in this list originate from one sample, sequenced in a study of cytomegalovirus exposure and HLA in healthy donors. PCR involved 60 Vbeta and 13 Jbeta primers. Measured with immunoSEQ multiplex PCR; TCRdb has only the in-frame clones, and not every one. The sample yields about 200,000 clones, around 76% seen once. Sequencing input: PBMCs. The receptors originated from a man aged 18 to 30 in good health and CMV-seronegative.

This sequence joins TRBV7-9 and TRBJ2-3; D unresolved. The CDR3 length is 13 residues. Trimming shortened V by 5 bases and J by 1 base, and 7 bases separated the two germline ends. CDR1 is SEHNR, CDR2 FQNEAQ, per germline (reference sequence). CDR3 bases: TGTGCCAGCAGCGCGTCGGGCACAGATACGCAGTATTTT. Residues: CASSASGTDTQYF.

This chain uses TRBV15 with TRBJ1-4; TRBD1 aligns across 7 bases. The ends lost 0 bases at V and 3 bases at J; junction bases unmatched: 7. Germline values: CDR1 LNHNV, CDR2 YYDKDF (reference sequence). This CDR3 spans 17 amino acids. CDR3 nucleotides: TGTGCCACCAGCAGAGATGTAGGGGGCTGGTCTAATGAAAAACTGTTTTTT. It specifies CATSRDVGGWSNEKLFF.

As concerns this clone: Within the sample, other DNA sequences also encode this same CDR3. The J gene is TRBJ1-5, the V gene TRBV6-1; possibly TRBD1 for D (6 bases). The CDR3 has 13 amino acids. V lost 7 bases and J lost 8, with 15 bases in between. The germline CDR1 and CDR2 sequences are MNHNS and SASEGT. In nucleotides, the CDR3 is TGTGCCAGCATTACCAGGGGTAGAGAGCCCCAGCATTTT. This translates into CASITRGREPQHF.

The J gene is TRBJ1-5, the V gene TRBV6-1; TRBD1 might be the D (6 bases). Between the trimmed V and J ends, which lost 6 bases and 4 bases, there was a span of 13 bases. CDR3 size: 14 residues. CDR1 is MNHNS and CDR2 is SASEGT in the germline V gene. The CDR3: CASSRAGDNQPQHF. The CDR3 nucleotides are TGTGCCAGCAGCCGAGCAGGGGATAATCAGCCCCAGCATTTT.

The CDR3: CASSTGQGLGYTF. CDR3 DNA: TGTGCCAGCAGCACCGGACAGGGGCTTGGCTACACCTTC. The gene calls are TRBV7-2 and TRBJ1-2; 9 bases line up with TRBD1. The CDR3 spans 13 residues. V was pared by 5 bases and J by 7 bases, with 5 bases of the junction left unmatched. CDR1 is SGHTA, CDR2 FQGNSA, per germline.

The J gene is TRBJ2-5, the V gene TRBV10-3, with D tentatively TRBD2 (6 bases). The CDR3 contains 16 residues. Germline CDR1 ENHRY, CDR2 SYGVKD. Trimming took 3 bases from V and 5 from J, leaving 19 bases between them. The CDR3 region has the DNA TGTGCCATCAGTGACCAGGGTCGGGGGAGTTGGGAGACCCAGTACTTC. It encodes CAISDQGRGSWETQYF.

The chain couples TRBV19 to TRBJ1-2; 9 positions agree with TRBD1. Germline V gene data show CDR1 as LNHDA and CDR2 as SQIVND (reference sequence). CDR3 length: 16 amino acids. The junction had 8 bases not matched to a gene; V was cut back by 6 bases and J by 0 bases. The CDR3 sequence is CASRYRDRAANYGYTF. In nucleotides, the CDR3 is TGTGCCAGTAGATACCGGGACAGGGCGGCTAACTATGGCTACACCTTC.